Detailed here is one T cell receptor (beta chain). The CDR3 end shows no conserved phenylalanine or tryptophan, and so a read error is likely. Library preparation (for TCRbeta) was performed with unique molecular identifiers. TCRdb independently ran MiXCR on the PCR reads; one entry per CDR3 protein. The sample lists around 800,000 distinct CDR3 sequences, less than 20% occurring once. The data are from a study of T-cell reconstitution after alpha-beta-depleted transplantation in children. This CDR3 is 13 amino acids long. V lost 4 bases, J lost 9 bases, and 13 bases lay in between. V is TRBV12-3 or TRBV12-4 and J is TRBJ1-5; D might be TRBD1 (5 bases). The sample was PBMCs, mostly from graft donor cells, taken 360 days after TCRalphabeta/CD19-depleted stem cell transplant. This clonotype was obtained from a male patient younger than 18 who had a stem cell transplant for acute lymphoblastic leukemia, so the T cells may come from the graft donor. CDR3 in DNA: TGTGCCAGCAGTTCCCAGGACACGTCGCCCCAGCATTAT. Translating gives CASSSQDTSPQHY.